Following are 29 T cell receptor beta chains from one sample sequenced in a study of shared clonotypes between healthy human individuals. TCRdb keeps only in-frame clones here, not all; method: immunoSEQ multiplex PCR. The sample lists 950,000 to 1,200,000 clones, approximately 75% occurring once. The sample taken for sequencing was memory CD4+ T cells from PBMCs. The sample's subset: CD45RA-negative fraction. The receptors stem from a man aged 18 to 30 in good health. Some clones in this sample may be carry-over from other donors' samples.

The V call is TRBV27, the J call TRBJ2-7; D is perhaps TRBD2 (5 bases). The germline CDR1 and CDR2 sequences are MNHEY and SMNVEV (reference sequence). Between the trimmed V and J ends, which lost 3 bases and 6 bases, there was a span of 12 bases. The CDR3 spans 13 residues. The chain's CDR3 is CASSFEGSREQYF. The CDR3 bases are TGTGCCAGCAGTTTTGAGGGCTCGCGCGAGCAGTACTTC.

The chain uses TRBV28 and TRBJ1-4; D gene uncertain. Per the germline V gene, CDR1 is MDHEN and CDR2 is SYDVKM. V was shortened by 6 bases and J by 5 bases, with 1 base between the two germline ends. There are 10 residues in the CDR3. The CDR3, as DNA: TGTGCCAGCAGCAATGAAAAACTGTTTTTT. It encodes CASSNEKLFF.

The CDR3 protein is CASSEYRYGYTF. The CDR3, as DNA: TGTGCCAGCAGTGAATACCGCTATGGCTACACCTTC. This chain connects TRBV2 to TRBJ1-2; no clear D gene. The CDR3 has 12 amino acids. The V and J ends lost 2 bases and 4 bases respectively, with 5 bases between them. Germline-derived CDR1 and CDR2 are SNHLY and FYNNEI.

This chain links TRBV5-4 with TRBJ2-1, with 10 bases matching TRBD2. Germline-derived CDR1 and CDR2 are SGHNT and YYREEE (reference sequence). Trimming removed 4 bases from V and 9 bases from J; junction bases left unmatched: 10. The CDR3 consists of 15 residues. The CDR3 coding sequence is TGTGCCAGCAGCCCAGTGGTAGCGGGAGGTCGTGAGCAGTTCTTC. Translating it yields CASSPVVAGGREQFF.

The genes are TRBV2 and TRBJ2-5, with no clear D. Trimming shortened V by 5 bases and J by 6 bases, and 13 bases separated the two germline ends. In germline, CDR1 is SNHLY, CDR2 FYNNEI. This CDR3 has 13 residues. The CDR3: CASSSGPQQTQYF. Written as DNA, the CDR3 is TGTGCCAGCAGTTCCGGCCCCCAGCAGACCCAGTACTTC. The full variable domain, its missing parts supplied by reference TRBV2 and TRBJ2-5, is EPEVTQTPSHQVTQMGQEVILRCVPISNHLYFYWYRQILGQKVEFLVSFYNNEISEKSEIFDDQFSVERPDGSNFTLKIRSTKLEDSAMYFCASSSGPQQTQYFGPGTRLLVL.

This clone is a singleton in its sample. The chain couples TRBV11-2 to TRBJ2-5; TRBD1 might be the D (6 bases). Between the trimmed V and J ends, which lost 2 bases and 4 bases, there was a span of 20 bases. This CDR3 region has 17 residues. Looked up from germline, CDR1 is SGHAT and CDR2 is FQNNGV. The CDR3 sequence: CASSLIPQGRRGETQYF. For the CDR3, the DNA is TGTGCCAGCAGCTTAATCCCTCAGGGGCGTAGGGGAGAGACCCAGTACTTC.

V is TRBV5-1 and J is TRBJ2-5, with TRBD2 matching 13 bases. Germline CDR1 and CDR2: SGHRS and YFSETQ. Trimming at V came to 4 bases and at J to 5 bases, leaving 14 bases not matched to a gene. CDR3 length: 18 amino acids. The CDR3 region is CASSLRGLAGETRETQYF. The DNA of the CDR3 is TGCGCCAGCAGCCTGCGAGGACTAGCGGGAGAAACGCGGGAGACCCAGTACTTC. Variable domain in full (rest from reference TRBV5-1 and TRBJ2-5): KAGVTQTPRYLIKTRGQQVTLSCSPISGHRSVSWYQQTPGQGLQFLFEYFSETQRNKGNFPGRFSGRQFSNSRSEMNVSTLELGDSALYLCASSLRGLAGETRETQYFGPGTRLLVL.

V gene TRBV28 combines with J gene TRBJ1-3; D ambiguous. CDR3 size: 12 residues. Trimming removed 6 bases from V and 9 bases from J, with 12 bases in between. Germline V CDR1 and CDR2: MDHEN, SYDVKM. CDR3 DNA sequence: TGTGCCAGCAGAAGGACTGCAGGCACCATATATTTT. Encoded protein: CASRRTAGTIYF.

The V gene is TRBV4-2, the J gene TRBJ2-3, with TRBD1 matching over 12 bases. CDR3 length: 17 amino acids. Per the germline V gene, CDR1 is LGHNA and CDR2 is YNFKEQ. Trimming at V came to 0 bases and at J to 5 bases, leaving 6 bases not matched to a gene. The chain's CDR3 is CASSQELGQGAVDTQYF. CDR3 bases: TGTGCCAGCAGCCAAGAATTGGGACAGGGGGCCGTAGATACGCAGTATTTT.

In its sample, this clone was seen once. DNA of the CDR3: TGCGCCAGCAGCCCCACCGGGACAGGGCTCCCAGGGCAGCCCCAGCATTTT. It specifies CASSPTGTGLPGQPQHF. The rearrangement joins TRBV4-1 to TRBJ1-5, with 9 bases matching TRBD1. J gave up 7 bases and V 4 bases, and 14 bases lay outside the gene matches. Germline loops: CDR1 MGHRA, CDR2 YSYEKL. CDR3 length: 17 residues.

The chain carries TRBV28 and TRBJ1-6; D is possibly TRBD1 (6 bases). The CDR3 has 16 amino acids. Germline loops: CDR1 MDHEN, CDR2 SYDVKM. With 4 bases removed from V and 7 bases from J, the gap between germline ends came to 17 bases. The CDR3 here is CASSSIRGARNSPLHF. The CDR3 nucleotides read TGTGCCAGCAGTTCGATTCGGGGGGCGAGGAATTCACCCCTCCACTTT.

The chain uses TRBV15 and TRBJ2-7, with a weak D call TRBD1 (5 bases). CDR3 length: 14 amino acids. The V and J ends lost 2 bases and 6 bases respectively, with 14 bases between them. The germline gives CDR1 LNHNV, CDR2 YYDKDF (reference sequence). The CDR3 spells CATSRTGRVGEQYF. The CDR3 DNA reads as TGTGCCACCAGCAGAACCGGCAGGGTTGGCGAGCAGTACTTC.

The chain joins TRBV4-2 to TRBJ2-3; no clear D gene. Germline CDR1 reads LGHNA; CDR2 reads YNFKEQ. V lost 1 base to trimming and J lost 6 bases, with 14 bases between them. The CDR3 runs 15 residues. The CDR3 protein is CASSQGFLTRDTQYF. Here the CDR3 DNA reads TGTGCCAGCAGCCAAGGTTTTCTAACAAGGGATACGCAGTATTTT.

The J gene is TRBJ1-5, the V gene TRBV6-5, with D perhaps TRBD1 (5 bases). Trimming pared 10 bases from V and 1 base from J, leaving 14 bases between. The CDR3 has 14 residues. Germline-derived CDR1 and CDR2 are MNHEY and SVGAGI. The CDR3 here is CATKKWGSNQPQHF. CDR3 DNA: TGTGCCACCAAGAAATGGGGCAGCAATCAGCCCCAGCATTTT.

This chain joins TRBV5-5 and TRBJ2-7, with a weak D call TRBD2 (5 bases). The germline gives CDR1 SGHKS, CDR2 YYEKEE (reference sequence). The CDR3 consists of 14 residues. V lost 4 bases, J lost 0 bases, and 11 bases lay in between. The CDR3 DNA reads TGTGCCAGCAGCCCGGTAGGGAGCTCCTACGAGCAGTACTTC. As protein: CASSPVGSSYEQYF.

For the CDR3, the DNA is TGTGCCATCACCTCGGGACAGAACTATGGCTACACCTTC. Translated, it gives CAITSGQNYGYTF. This chain links TRBV10-3 with TRBJ1-2; 7 bases agree with TRBD1. This CDR3 spans 13 amino acids. The germline V gene has CDR1 ENHRY and CDR2 SYGVKD. Losses at the gene ends were 7 bases for V and 2 bases for J; bases not matched to a gene: 4.

This chain connects TRBV5-1 to TRBJ1-3; TRBD1 is a possible D gene (5 bases). V was trimmed by 0 bases and J by 0 bases, leaving 13 bases between them. CDR3 size: 17 residues. The germline gives CDR1 SGHRS, CDR2 YFSETQ. The CDR3 reads CASSLDRGASSGNTIYF. The CDR3 coding sequence is TGCGCCAGCAGCTTGGATCGGGGCGCTAGCTCTGGAAACACCATATATTTT. Full variable domain (missing parts from reference TRBV5-1 and TRBJ1-3): KAGVTQTPRYLIKTRGQQVTLSCSPISGHRSVSWYQQTPGQGLQFLFEYFSETQRNKGNFPGRFSGRQFSNSRSEMNVSTLELGDSALYLCASSLDRGASSGNTIYFGEGSWLTVV.

This sequence joins TRBV5-6 and TRBJ2-6, with no clear D. The germline gives CDR1 SGHDT, CDR2 YYEEEE. The CDR3 consists of 15 residues. V lost 6 bases to trimming and J lost 0 bases, with 10 bases between them. The CDR3 DNA reads as TGTGCCAGCAACATAGTGGGCTCTGGGGCCAACGTCCTGACTTTC. It specifies CASNIVGSGANVLTF.

V and J are TRBV28 and TRBJ2-5; 10 positions match TRBD1. The germline CDR1 and CDR2 sequences are MDHEN and SYDVKM. J was trimmed by 6 bases and V by 4 bases; bases with no gene match: 8. The CDR3 is 15 residues long. DNA for the CDR3: TGTGCCAGCAGTTGGCCGGGACAGGGGTCGCAGACCCAGTACTTC. It yields the protein CASSWPGQGSQTQYF.

In its sample, this clone was seen once. This rearrangement joins TRBV4-1 to TRBJ2-7; no clear D. The CDR3 covers 15 residues. Germline V gene data show CDR1 as MGHRA and CDR2 as YSYEKL. Trimming left V 0 bases short and J 4 bases short, with 13 bases between. The CDR3: CASSQERWVRYEQYF. CDR3 DNA: TGCGCCAGCAGCCAAGAGCGGTGGGTGAGATACGAGCAGTACTTC.

The chain recombines TRBV2 with TRBJ2-5; D uncertain. Germline-derived CDR1 and CDR2 are SNHLY and FYNNEI. V was clipped by 5 bases and J by 3 bases, with 7 bases between them. The CDR3 extends over 12 amino acids. CDR3 sequence (DNA): TGTGCCAGCAGTTTCAGTGAAGAGACCCAGTACTTC. Residues: CASSFSEETQYF.

The V call is TRBV28, the J call TRBJ1-2; D is undetermined. CDR3 length equals 13 residues. CDR1 MDHEN and CDR2 SYDVKM come from the germline V gene. V was pared by 3 bases and J by 8 bases, with 13 bases between. DNA of the CDR3: TGTGCCAGCAGTTTGAAAATCGGGAGGGGCTACACCTTC. Translating it yields CASSLKIGRGYTF.

As to this clone: This sample includes further DNA sequences coding for the same CDR3. The chain carries TRBV18 and TRBJ2-5, with D uncertain. V dropped 1 base and J dropped 2 bases, with 8 bases sitting between them. Germline V gene lookup returns CDR1 KGHSH and CDR2 LQKENI. This CDR3 contains 14 residues. In DNA form, the CDR3 reads TGTGCCAGCTCACCACTCGCAGTGCAAGAGACCCAGTACTTC. Its translation is CASSPLAVQETQYF.

This chain uses TRBV7-2 with TRBJ2-1, with D maybe TRBD2 (6 bases). CDR3 length: 16 amino acids. Trimming took off 4 bases at V and 9 bases at J, with 22 bases between the two ends. Looked up from germline, CDR1 is SGHTA and CDR2 is FQGNSA. This chain's CDR3 is CASSSLGPTPGGEQFF. CDR3 nucleotides: TGTGCCAGCAGCTCCCTCGGTCCCACCCCCGGGGGTGAGCAGTTCTTC. Together with reference TRBV7-2 and TRBJ2-1, the CDR3 gives the full variable domain: GAGVSQSPSNKVTEKGKDVELRCDPISGHTALYWYRQSLGQGLEFLIYFQGNSAPDKSGLPSDRFSAERTGGSVSTLTIQRTQQEDSAVYLCASSSLGPTPGGEQFFGPGTRLTVL.

This clone has a handful of counts. The chain joins TRBV28 to TRBJ2-7; TRBD1 matches at 8 bases. With V trimmed by 4 bases and J by 2 bases, 7 bases remained unmatched. Germline V gene lookup returns CDR1 MDHEN and CDR2 SYDVKM. The CDR3 has 15 amino acids. CDR3 DNA: TGTGCCAGCAGTTCTCCGGGACAGGTTCCCTACGAGCAGTACTTC. As protein: CASSSPGQVPYEQYF.

The V gene is TRBV2, the J gene TRBJ1-5, with D possibly TRBD1 on 5 matching bases. The germline V gene has CDR1 SNHLY and CDR2 FYNNEI. Trimming cost V 3 bases and J 3 bases, with 12 bases left between them. The CDR3 is 15 residues long. The CDR3 nucleotides read TGTGCCAGCAGTGAGCGGGGGAGAGACAATCAGCCCCAGCATTTT. Protein product: CASSERGRDNQPQHF.

The rearrangement uses TRBV5-1 and TRBJ2-1; the match to TRBD2 covers 7 bases. Germline CDR1 reads SGHRS; CDR2 reads YFSETQ. The CDR3 totals 13 residues. J was trimmed by 9 bases and V by 0 bases; bases with no gene match: 3. CDR3 region: CASSLEERGEQFF. In nucleotides, the CDR3 is TGCGCCAGCAGCTTGGAAGAGCGGGGTGAGCAGTTCTTC.

The rearrangement links TRBV4-3 to TRBJ2-1; a possible D gene is TRBD1 (6 bases). Germline CDR1 is LGHNA and CDR2 is YSLEER. The CDR3 is 16 amino acids. V was clipped by 0 bases and J by 7 bases, with 16 bases between them. This CDR3 reads CASSQDLTQGDNEQFF. In DNA form, the CDR3 reads TGCGCCAGCAGCCAAGATTTAACACAGGGTGATAATGAGCAGTTCTTC.

The V and J genes are TRBV7-9 and TRBJ2-7, with 8 bases lining up with TRBD1. From germline, CDR1 is SEHNR and CDR2 FQNEAQ (reference sequence). The CDR3 has 17 residues. Germline trimming cut 5 bases from V and 2 bases from J; bases unmatched to any gene: 14. In DNA, the CDR3 is TGTGCCAGCAGCCCGTTAAGTTTCGGGACAGGCACCTACGAGCAGTACTTC. This gives the protein CASSPLSFGTGTYEQYF.